Listed here are 16 T cell receptor beta chains from one sample, sequenced in a study of blood T cell repertoires in COVID-19. Generated by immunoSEQ multiplex PCR, the TCRdb table keeps only in-frame clones and is missing some. This sample has roughly 200,000 clones, with over 80% found just once. Sequencing used peripheral blood. These receptor sequences come from a woman aged 40 to 50 with COVID-19, enrolled during active disease.

This clone was counted a single time. The chain is built from TRBV6-5 and TRBJ1-1, with a tentative D call TRBD1 (6 bases). The CDR3 has 15 residues. The V and J ends lost 7 bases and 4 bases respectively, with 19 bases between them. Germline CDR1 and CDR2: MNHEY and SVGAGI. CDR3 amino acids: CASTGGPVFGTEAFF. The DNA of the CDR3 is TGTGCCAGCACGGGGGGGCCCGTATTTGGCACTGAAGCTTTCTTT.

This rearrangement joins TRBV6-4 to TRBJ2-2; 7 bases are shared with TRBD1. The CDR3 covers 14 residues. Germline CDR1 reads MRHNA; CDR2 reads SNTAGT. V dropped 8 bases and J dropped 0; count of bases not matched to a gene: 3. The CDR3 spells CASEGGANTGELFF. The CDR3 bases are TGTGCCAGCGAAGGGGGCGCGAACACCGGGGAGCTGTTTTTT.

V is TRBV7-2 and J is TRBJ2-3; tentatively, D is TRBD2 (5 bases). The ends were cut back, 7 bases at V and 1 base at J, with 24 bases in the middle. The CDR3 is 18 residues long. Germline-derived CDR1 and CDR2 are SGHTA and FQGNSA. CDR3 DNA sequence: TGTGCCAGCAAACTTAGAAGTGCGTCGGGAACCCGCACAGATACGCAGTATTTT. As protein: CASKLRSASGTRTDTQYF.

The rearrangement uses TRBV24-1 and TRBJ2-1; 10 bases are a match to TRBD1. The CDR3 loop spans 17 amino acids. Per germline, CDR1 KGHDR and CDR2 SFDVKD. The J segment lost 5 bases and the V segment lost 0 bases, leaving 6 bases of the junction unmatched. The CDR3 reads CATSDLAPGTGDNEQFF. The CDR3 DNA is TGTGCCACCAGTGATTTGGCCCCCGGGACAGGGGACAATGAGCAGTTCTTC.

V is TRBV27 and J is TRBJ2-2; 9 bases are shared with TRBD2. CDR1 is MNHEY, CDR2 SMNVEV, per germline (reference sequence). The CDR3 contains 16 residues. V dropped 2 bases and J dropped 6; count of bases not matched to a gene: 7. CDR3 bases: TGTGCCAGCAGTTTACGGGCGGGAGGGCCCCCCGGGGAGCTGTTTTTT. It codes for CASSLRAGGPPGELFF.

The chain employs TRBV3-1 (or the pseudogene TRBV3-2) and TRBJ1-2; 8 nucleotides agree with TRBD1. This CDR3 has 15 amino acids. The trim removed 2 bases at V and 7 bases at J, leaving 9 bases unmatched. CDR1 and CDR2 (germline): LGHDT, YNNKEL (reference sequence). This CDR3 is CASSQTGTGGSGYTF. In DNA form, the CDR3 reads TGTGCCAGCAGCCAAACCGGGACAGGAGGCTCTGGCTACACCTTC.

V usage is TRBV14 and J usage is TRBJ2-3; 14 nucleotides match TRBD2. Germline CDR1 SGHDN, CDR2 FVKESK. J gave up 5 bases and V 0 bases, and 4 bases lay outside the gene matches. CDR3 length: 17 residues. The CDR3 DNA reads TGTGCCAGCAGCCAAGATGCGGGACTAGCGGGAGTAGATACGCAGTATTTT. As protein: CASSQDAGLAGVDTQYF. Looking up the rest from reference TRBV14 and TRBJ2-3 gives the full variable domain: EAGVTQFPSHSVIEKGQTVTLRCDPISGHDNLYWYRRVMGKEIKFLLHFVKESKQDESGMPNNRFLAERTGGTYSTLKVQPAELEDSGVYFCASSQDAGLAGVDTQYFGPGTRLTVL.

This chain links TRBV7-9 with TRBJ1-2; D may be TRBD1 (5 bases). Trimming removed 4 bases from V and 4 bases from J, with 13 bases in between. The CDR3 covers 14 residues. Germline CDR1 SEHNR, CDR2 FQNEAQ (reference sequence). CDR3 amino acids: CASSSPTDAYGYTF. The CDR3 DNA is TGTGCCAGCAGCTCCCCGACAGACGCCTATGGCTACACCTTC. The variable domain in full, with the rest retrieved from reference TRBV7-9 and TRBJ1-2, is DTGVSQNPRHKITKRGQNVTFRCDPISEHNRLYWYRQTLGQGPEFLTYFQNEAQLEKSRLLSDRFSAERPKGSFSTLEIQRTEQGDSAMYLCASSSPTDAYGYTFGSGTRLTVV.

This clone was seen only once. This chain joins TRBV5-8 and TRBJ1-3, with D maybe TRBD1 (5 bases). V lost 1 base and J 1 base, leaving 9 bases between the germline ends. CDR1 and CDR2 from the germline V gene are SGHTS and YDEGEE. The CDR3 has 15 residues. CDR3 coding DNA: TGTGCCAGCAGCTTGAATCCAGGGTCTGGAAACACCATATATTTT. Amino acids: CASSLNPGSGNTIYF.

This clone has more than one count but fewer than ten. The chain couples TRBV5-1 to TRBJ2-2, with TRBD2 identical over 7 bases. V shed 5 bases, J shed 4 bases, and the junction held 5 bases outside the gene matches. CDR1 is SGHRS and CDR2 is YFSETQ in the germline V gene. The CDR3 contains 14 residues. For the CDR3, the DNA is TGCGCCAGCAGGAGCGGGGCTTCCACCGGGGAGCTGTTTTTT. It specifies CASRSGASTGELFF.

In its sample, this clone is medium-sized. The V gene is TRBV7-8, the J gene TRBJ1-2; 12 positions agree with TRBD1. There are 18 residues in the CDR3. Looked up from germline, CDR1 is SGHVS and CDR2 is FQNEAQ. The trim removed 6 bases at V and 7 bases at J, leaving 18 bases unmatched. CDR3 region: CASRHRSGTGGPPGGYTF. The CDR3 bases are TGTGCCAGCAGACATAGGAGTGGGACAGGGGGCCCACCGGGTGGCTACACCTTC. Full variable domain (missing parts from reference TRBV7-8 and TRBJ1-2): GAGVSQSPRYKVAKRGQDVALRCDPISGHVSLFWYQQALGQGPEFLTYFQNEAQLDKSGLPSDRFFAERPEGSVSTLKIQRTQQEDSAVYLCASRHRSGTGGPPGGYTFGSGTRLTVV.

This rearrangement joins TRBV6-6 to TRBJ2-7; TRBD1 matches 8 bases. With V trimmed by 4 bases and J by 2 bases, 1 base remained unmatched. Germline CDR1 reads MNHNY; CDR2 reads SVGAGI (reference sequence). The CDR3 runs to 13 residues. CDR3: CASSSDRAYEQYF. CDR3 bases: TGTGCCAGCAGTTCGGACAGGGCCTACGAGCAGTACTTC.

CDR3 coding DNA: TGTGCCAGCCGGCTAGCGGGCACAGATACGCAGTATTTT. Protein sequence: CASRLAGTDTQYF. This chain connects TRBV7-9 to TRBJ2-3; 7 bases match TRBD2. Germline V gene sequence: CDR1 SEHNR, CDR2 FQNEAQ (reference sequence). The CDR3 runs to 13 residues. Trimming at V came to 8 bases and at J to 1 base, leaving 3 bases not matched to a gene.

V gene TRBV5-1 combines with J gene TRBJ2-7, with a tentative D call TRBD2 (6 bases). This CDR3 has 14 residues. Trimming pared 1 base from V and 7 bases from J, leaving 15 bases between. Looked up from germline, CDR1 is SGHRS and CDR2 is YFSETQ. CDR3 sequence (DNA): TGCGCCAGCAGCTTGTGGAGGGAACCAGGGGAGCAGTACTTC. Amino acid sequence: CASSLWREPGEQYF.

This chain uses TRBV19 with TRBJ1-6; D call uncertain. This CDR3 spans 15 amino acids. Per germline, CDR1 LNHDA and CDR2 SQIVND (reference sequence). The V gene lost 6 bases and the J gene lost 7 bases, with 16 bases spanning the gap. CDR3 sequence (DNA): TGTGCCAGTAGGCTGCGAGCCGCTCCGAATTCACCCCTCCACTTT. Translating it yields CASRLRAAPNSPLHF. The full variable domain, completed using reference TRBV19 and TRBJ1-6, is DGGITQSPKYLFRKEGQNVTLSCEQNLNHDAMYWYRQDPGQGLRLIYYSQIVNDFQKGDIAEGYSVSREKKESFPLTVTSAQKNPTAFYLCASRLRAAPNSPLHFGNGTRLTVT.

A few counts support this clone. The chain uses TRBV18 and TRBJ1-2; D might be TRBD1 (5 bases). CDR1 and CDR2 from the germline V gene are KGHSH and LQKENI. This CDR3 has 20 residues. The germline V and J ends were trimmed by 0 bases and 1 base, with 24 bases remaining between them. The DNA of the CDR3 is TGTGCCAGCTCACCACCGAATTTTGACAGAGCTTATGCTAGTAACTATGGCTACACCTTC. Amino acid sequence: CASSPPNFDRAYASNYGYTF. The whole variable domain, filled in from reference TRBV18 and TRBJ1-2, reads NAGVMQNPRHLVRRRGQEARLRCSPMKGHSHVYWYRQLPEEGLKFMVYLQKENIIDESGMPKERFSAEFPKEGPSILRIQQVVRGDSAAYFCASSPPNFDRAYASNYGYTFGSGTRLTVV.